This T cell receptor (beta chain) appears in the sequencing data of a study of T-cell reconstitution after alpha-beta-depleted transplantation in children. This clonotype has only a few counts. V gave up 0 bases and J gave up 10 bases; unmatched junction bases: 10. The CDR3 runs to 16 residues. Preparing the TCRbeta library involved the use of unique molecular identifiers. TCRdb reprocessed the PCR reads via MiXCR and lists one record per CDR3 protein. The top ten hold 2% to 3% of the sample, which has some 300,000 distinct CDR3 sequences, 10% seen once. The TCR comes from a human donor who donated a stem cell graft to a child with acute lymphoblastic leukemia. Sequenced material: PBMCs from the stem cell graft donor, taken from the stem cell graft. This chain links TRBV12-3 or TRBV12-4 with TRBJ2-3; TRBD2 aligns across 10 bases. The CDR3 DNA is TGTGCCAGCAGTTTAGCGCCCCAAGCGGGAGGGCCGGCGCAGTATTTT. It specifies CASSLAPQAGGPAQYF.